The clone carrying this T cell receptor (beta chain) has ten or more counts. Its antigen is not known. CDR1 and CDR2 (germline): SGHVS, FNYEAQ. The CDR3 loop spans 14 amino acids. Trimming left V 6 bases short and J 2 bases short, with 13 bases between. The data stem from a study of T-cell reconstitution after alpha-beta-depleted transplantation in children. The study, taken as a whole, reports: As was reported, about two months after transplant, alpha-beta T cells came from several hundred expanded graft clones. The main origin of T-cell counts and diversity one year after transplant was newly produced T cells. Elevated TCRbeta diversity at day 60 was traced, in some patients, to surviving recipient T cells and thymic progenitors.

The TCRbeta library incorporated unique molecular identifiers. TCRdb used MiXCR to reprocess the PCR reads, holding one entry per CDR3 protein. The data contain approximately 98,000 distinct CDR3 sequences, approximately 6.4% of them seen just once; the ten biggest clones take up roughly 25%. This sequence joins TRBV7-6 and TRBJ2-5, with D perhaps being TRBD1 or TRBD2 (6 bases each). The TCR sequence derives from a male patient aged 2-9 years who had a stem cell transplant for acute lymphoblastic leukemia, so the T cells may come from the graft donor. Material: PBMCs, mostly from graft donor cells, obtained 360 days after TCRalphabeta/CD19-depleted stem cell transplant. DNA for the CDR3: TGTGCCAGCAGAGGAGGGGGGTTACAAGAGACCCAGTACTTC. This codes for CASRGGGLQETQYF.